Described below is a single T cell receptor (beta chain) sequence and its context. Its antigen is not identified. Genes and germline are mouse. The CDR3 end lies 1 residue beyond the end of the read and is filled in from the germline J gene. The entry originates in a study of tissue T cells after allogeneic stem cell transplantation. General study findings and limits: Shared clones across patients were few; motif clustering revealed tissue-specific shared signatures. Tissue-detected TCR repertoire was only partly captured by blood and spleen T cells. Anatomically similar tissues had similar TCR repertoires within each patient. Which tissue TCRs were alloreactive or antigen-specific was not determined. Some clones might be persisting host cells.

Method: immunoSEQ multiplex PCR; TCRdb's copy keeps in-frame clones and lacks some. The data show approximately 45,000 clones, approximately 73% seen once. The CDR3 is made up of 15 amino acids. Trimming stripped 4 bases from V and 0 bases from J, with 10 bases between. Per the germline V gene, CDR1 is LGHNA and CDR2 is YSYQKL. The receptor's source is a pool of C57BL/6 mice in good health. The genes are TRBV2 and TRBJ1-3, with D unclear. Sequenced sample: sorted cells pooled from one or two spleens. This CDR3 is CASSPPQTSGNTLYF. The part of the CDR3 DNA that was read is TGTGCCAGCAGCCCCCCTCAAACTTCTGGAAATACGCTCTAT.